Described below is a single T cell receptor (beta chain) sequence and its context. Its antigen is not identified. The sample belongs to a study of vaccination effects on CD4 cells after COVID-19. Upon completion of under eleven days in culture, CD4+ T cells were isolated. Sequencing used immunoSEQ multiplex PCR; TCRdb keeps in-frame clones, though not all of them. This sample carries about 74,000 clones, 70% to 80% of them seen once, and the ten largest clones take roughly 1.9%. Sequenced material: CD4+ T cells from PBMCs cultured without peptide, taken before COVID-19 vaccination. The origin of this receptor is a human donor who received a COVID-19 vaccine.

The CDR3 loop is CASSIAGGLTDTQYF. Here the CDR3 DNA reads TGTGCCAGCAGCATAGCGGGGGGGCTTACAGATACGCAGTATTTT. V usage is TRBV28 and J usage is TRBJ2-3; 11 bases fit TRBD2. Germline CDR1 and CDR2: MDHEN and SYDVKM. V lost 6 bases to trimming and J lost 3 bases; unmatched junction nucleotides: 5. This CDR3 is 15 amino acids long.